Each of the 13 T cell receptor beta chains below was sequenced from the same sample in a study of T cells after yellow fever vaccination. TCRdb reprocessed the 5' RACE reads with MiXCR, giving one entry per CDR3 protein. The sample has 200,000 or so distinct CDR3 sequences; approximately 6.3% are singletons. Sequenced here: CD4+ T cells sorted from PBMCs, sampled on the day of the yellow fever booster vaccination. These receptor sequences come from a man aged 25 to 45 who received the YFV17D yellow fever vaccine.

This clonotype was observed a handful of times. J is TRBJ2-6 and V is TRBV7-8; D is ambiguous. V lost 6 bases and J 2 bases, leaving 8 bases between the germline ends. Germline V gives CDR1 SGHVS, CDR2 FQNEAQ. The CDR3 runs to 14 residues. As DNA, the CDR3 is TGTGCCAGCAGTTTCATAACTGGGGCCAACGTCCTGACTTTC. Translating it yields CASSFITGANVLTF.

This clonotype was picked up many times. The chain combines TRBV10-3 with TRBJ2-4, with D perhaps matching TRBD1 (6 bases). V was pared by 0 bases and J by 0 bases, with 9 bases between. CDR1 ENHRY and CDR2 SYGVKD come from the germline V gene. The CDR3 sequence is 16 residues long. The CDR3 loop is CAISESGALAKNIQYF. The CDR3 DNA follows: TGTGCCATCAGTGAGTCGGGGGCCCTAGCCAAAAACATTCAGTACTTC.

Many counts were recorded for this clonotype. This rearrangement joins TRBV5-5 to TRBJ2-1; D is uncertain. Per the germline V gene, CDR1 is SGHKS and CDR2 is YYEKEE (reference sequence). Trimming pared 5 bases from V and 3 bases from J, leaving 12 bases between. This CDR3 contains 14 residues. In DNA form, the CDR3 reads TGTGCCAGCAGTAAGACCCAACACTACAATGAGCAGTTCTTC. It is translated as CASSKTQHYNEQFF. Full variable domain (remainder filled in from reference TRBV5-5 and TRBJ2-1): DAGVTQSPTHLIKTRGQQVTLRCSPISGHKSVSWYQQVLGQGPQFIFQYYEKEERGRGNFPDRFSARQFPNYSSELNVNALLLGDSALYLCASSKTQHYNEQFFGPGTRLTVL.

On this clonotype: This sequence may be a read error, since a much larger clone differs from it by one base. The chain joins TRBV20-1 to TRBJ2-7; 7 bases fit TRBD2. Germline V gives CDR1 DFQATT, CDR2 SNEGSKA (reference sequence). The length of the CDR3 is 14 residues. Trimming removed 6 bases from V and 0 bases from J; junction bases left unmatched: 8. The CDR3 nucleotides read TGCAGTGCCCAAGCTACTAGCGCCTCCTACGAGCAGTACTTC. It specifies CSAQATSASYEQYF.

This clonotype was picked up a small number of times. The V and J genes are TRBV11-2 and TRBJ2-7, with TRBD1 as a possible D gene (5 bases). The CDR3 is made up of 18 amino acids. V gave up 1 base and J gave up 0 bases, with 19 bases separating them. Germline V lookup: CDR1 SGHAT, CDR2 FQNNGV. CDR3 sequence: CASSLGRWGPQGSYEQYF. DNA for the CDR3: TGTGCCAGCAGCTTAGGACGCTGGGGTCCCCAGGGCTCCTACGAGCAGTACTTC.

A few counts support this clonotype. The rearrangement links TRBV7-2 to TRBJ2-6; 7 positions agree with TRBD2. The CDR3 has 18 residues. The J segment lost 2 bases and the V segment lost 5 bases, leaving 12 bases of the junction unmatched. Germline V lookup: CDR1 SGHTA, CDR2 FQGNSA. The CDR3 region is CASSLTGGVMTGANVLTF. The CDR3 bases are TGTGCCAGCAGCCTAACGGGAGGCGTCATGACTGGGGCCAACGTCCTGACTTTC.

This clonotype was found many times. This chain joins TRBV11-2 and TRBJ2-1; D is uncertain. Trimming left V 3 bases short and J 5 bases short, with 14 bases between. Germline values: CDR1 SGHAT, CDR2 FQNNGV. This CDR3 is 15 amino acids long. For the CDR3, the DNA is TGTGCCAGCAGCTTGGGTCATCGCGTCAACAATGAGCAGTTCTTC. It translates to CASSLGHRVNNEQFF.

The chain is built from TRBV30 and TRBJ2-3; D is possibly TRBD1 (6 bases). The CDR3 covers 14 residues. CDR1 is GTSNPN, CDR2 SVGIG, per germline (reference sequence). Trimming cost V 7 bases and J 5 bases, with 19 bases left between them. The CDR3 coding sequence is TGTGCCTCGACATTAGGGGGAGTAGGAGATACGCAGTATTTT. Protein sequence: CASTLGGVGDTQYF.

The table lists this clonotype with many counts. The V call is TRBV2, the J call TRBJ2-1; D remains unclear. Germline loops: CDR1 SNHLY, CDR2 FYNNEI. V was pared by 4 bases and J by 3 bases, with 13 bases between. CDR3 length equals 15 residues. The CDR3 DNA sequence: TGTGCCAGCAGTGTTTTGGGCGGAAACTACAATGAGCAGTTCTTC. This sequence encodes CASSVLGGNYNEQFF.

This clonotype appeared many times. The chain uses TRBV7-2 and TRBJ1-2; D uncertain. Trimming removed 5 bases at V and 2 bases at J, with 9 bases between. The CDR3 covers 13 residues. CDR1 SGHTA and CDR2 FQGNSA come from the germline V gene. CDR3 in amino acids: CASSPTRNYGYTF. In DNA form, the CDR3 reads TGTGCCAGCAGCCCCACCAGAAACTATGGCTACACCTTC.

At least ten counts were recorded for this clonotype. The gene calls are TRBV5-1 and TRBJ2-5; D is unresolved. The germline gives CDR1 SGHRS, CDR2 YFSETQ. V shed 3 bases and J shed 4 bases, with 13 bases lying between them. The CDR3 extends over 14 amino acids. CDR3 nucleotide sequence: TGCGCCAGCAGCTCTCCACGGTCGGGAGAGACCCAGTACTTC. Amino acids: CASSSPRSGETQYF.

This clonotype was counted a few times. The gene calls are TRBV7-2 and TRBJ2-4, with D possibly TRBD2 on 5 matching bases. Germline CDR1 is SGHTA and CDR2 is FQGNSA. Trimming stripped 5 bases from V and 1 base from J, with 18 bases between. The CDR3 is 17 amino acids. DNA of the CDR3: TGTGCCAGCAGCCTCCTATCCACCACTAGGGCCAAAAACATTCAGTACTTC. Translating it yields CASSLLSTTRAKNIQYF.

This clonotype was picked up a small number of times. The genes are TRBV18 and TRBJ1-1, with D possibly TRBD1 on 5 matching bases. The germline CDR1 and CDR2 sequences are KGHSH and LQKENI. The V end lost 3 bases, the J end lost 1 base, and 15 bases lay between the germline ends. This CDR3 region has 16 residues. The CDR3 sequence is CASSPRGGGGNTEAFF. The CDR3 coding sequence is TGTGCCAGCTCACCTCGAGGCGGCGGGGGGAACACTGAAGCTTTCTTT.